The T cell receptor (beta chain) under discussion was sequenced for a study of PD-1 blockade in classical Hodgkin lymphoma. Sequencing was performed with immunoSEQ multiplex PCR; in TCRdb, only in-frame clones are kept and a portion is missing. The data contain fewer than 50,000 clones, about 88% of them singletons. Each patient relapsed following autologous stem cell transplantation, and prior brentuximab vedotin exposure differed. Patients' outcomes at their best amounted to complete response, partial response or progressive disease. Notes on the study in general: Partial responders and progressors had significantly lower baseline TCR diversity. CD4+ TCR diversity, unlike CD8+, rose significantly by C4D1.

Germline V gene data show CDR1 as SGHRS and CDR2 as YFSETQ. V was clipped by 4 bases and J by 8 bases; unmatched bases: 11. CDR3 length: 16 residues. With regard to this clone: Its antigen is unknown.

The chain has TRBV5-1 and TRBJ2-1; 11 bases map to TRBD2. Sequenced material: peripheral blood mononuclear cells (PBMCs), taken before the second cycle of nivolumab. The clonotype comes from a human donor with classical Hodgkin lymphoma. The CDR3 loop is CASSPLTSGSGHEQFF. CDR3 nucleotide sequence: TGCGCCAGCAGCCCCCTCACTAGCGGGAGTGGCCATGAGCAGTTCTTC.